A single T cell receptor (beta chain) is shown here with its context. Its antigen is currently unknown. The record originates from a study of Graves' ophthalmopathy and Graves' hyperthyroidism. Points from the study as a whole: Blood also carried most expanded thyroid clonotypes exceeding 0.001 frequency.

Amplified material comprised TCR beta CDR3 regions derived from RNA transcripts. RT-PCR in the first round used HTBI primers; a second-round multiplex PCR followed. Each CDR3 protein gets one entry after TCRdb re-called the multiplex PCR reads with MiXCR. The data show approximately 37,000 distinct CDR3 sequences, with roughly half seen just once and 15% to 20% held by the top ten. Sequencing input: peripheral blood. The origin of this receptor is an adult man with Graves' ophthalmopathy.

The chain's CDR3 is CAGGAGPYEQYF. The DNA for the CDR3 is TGTGCCGGGGGAGCAGGGCCCTACGAGCAGTACTTC. This sequence joins TRBV7-3 and TRBJ2-7, with D perhaps given as TRBD1 or TRBD2 (5 bases each). CDR3 length: 12 residues. The germline V gene has CDR1 SGHTA and CDR2 FQGTGA. V lost 11 bases to trimming and J lost 2 bases, with 13 bases between them.